These T cell receptor beta chains were read from a single sample in a study of blood T cell repertoires in COVID-19. Repertoires were generated with immunoSEQ multiplex PCR, while TCRdb's copy carries only in-frame clones and drops some. The table lists approximately 230,000 clones, roughly 84% of them singletons. The sequencing input was peripheral blood. The receptors shown here come from a woman between 40 and 50 years old who had recovered from COVID-19. The CDR3 runs from the conserved cysteine through the conserved F or W. D genes are given only for firm matches. Expanded clones are given a class, and other clones once, few, many or no size at all.

clone_size,d_call,v_call,j_call,cdr3_aa,cdr3_nt
NA,TRBD1,TRBV30,TRBJ2-5,CAWMEGQGYQETQYF,TGTGCCTGGATGGAAGGACAGGGGTACCAAGAGACCCAGTACTTC
NA,NA,TRBV4-2,TRBJ2-5,CASSQEGTQETQYF,TGTGCCAGCAGCCAAGAGGGCACCCAAGAGACCCAGTACTTC
NA,TRBD1,TRBV5-1,TRBJ1-6,CASSLEQGVDNSPLHF,TGCGCCAGCAGCTTGGAGCAGGGGGTTGATAATTCACCCCTCCACTTT
NA,TRBD1,TRBV27,TRBJ2-1,CASRSTGGLHEQFF,TGTGCCAGCAGGTCGACAGGGGGCTTACATGAGCAGTTCTTC
NA,NA,TRBV19,TRBJ1-5,CASSMLSGVSNQPQHF,TGTGCCAGTAGTATGTTATCCGGGGTAAGCAATCAGCCCCAGCATTTT
once,TRBD1,TRBV18,TRBJ2-7,CASSSGTGNEQYF,TGTGCCAGCTCGTCCGGGACAGGGAACGAGCAGTACTTC
NA,TRBD1,TRBV6-2/TRBV6-3,TRBJ2-7,CASSYTRDSSYEQYF,TGTGCCAGCAGTTACACCCGGGACAGCAGCTACGAGCAGTACTTC
few,NA,TRBV11-3,TRBJ1-2,CASSLEGSRSGIGYTF,TGTGCCAGCAGCTTAGAGGGCAGCCGGTCCGGTATTGGCTACACCTTC
NA,TRBD2,TRBV7-2,TRBJ2-7,CASSFPGGPGEQYF,TGTGCCAGCAGCTTCCCGGGAGGGCCGGGGGAGCAGTACTTC
NA,TRBD2,TRBV29-1,TRBJ2-1,CSALGLAGTYNEQFF,TGCAGCGCCCTGGGACTAGCGGGAACCTACAATGAGCAGTTCTTC
once,NA,TRBV7-2,TRBJ1-4,CASSLALTTNEKLFF,TGTGCCAGCAGCTTAGCACTGACAACTAATGAAAAACTGTTTTTT
NA,NA,TRBV29-1,TRBJ2-5,CSVGAVQETQYF,TGCAGCGTTGGGGCAGTGCAAGAGACCCAGTACTTC
NA,TRBD1,TRBV19,TRBJ1-6,CASSIKGAYNSPLHF,TGTGCCAGTAGTATCAAGGGGGCGTATAATTCACCCCTCCACTTT
NA,NA,TRBV11-3,TRBJ1-1,CASSLLYLNTEAFF,TGTGCCAGCAGCCTGTTGTATCTGAACACTGAAGCTTTCTTT
NA,NA,TRBV6-6,TRBJ1-5,CASREGQKNQPQHF,TGTGCCAGCAGAGAAGGACAGAAGAATCAGCCCCAGCATTTT
NA,NA,TRBV12-5,TRBJ2-1,CASGLQGGANSEQFF,TGTGCTAGTGGTTTGCAGGGAGGTGCGAACAGTGAGCAGTTCTTC
NA,NA,TRBV25-1,TRBJ2-3,CASSEWEGADTQYF,TGTGCCAGCAGTGAATGGGAGGGGGCAGATACGCAGTATTTT
NA,NA,TRBV7-7,TRBJ1-1,CASSLERGGEAFF,TGTGCTAGCAGCTTAGAAAGGGGGGGTGAAGCTTTCTTT
NA,NA,TRBV7-3,TRBJ2-5,CASRATGQQETQYF,TGTGCCAGCAGGGCCACCGGACAGCAAGAGACCCAGTACTTC
NA,NA,TRBV30,TRBJ1-2,CAWRVGGSGNGYTF,TGTGCCTGGAGAGTTGGAGGATCGGGTAATGGCTACACCTTC
NA,NA,TRBV4-1,TRBJ2-7,CASSQEGTYDYEQYF,TGCGCCAGCAGCCAAGAAGGGACTTACGATTACGAGCAGTACTTC
NA,NA,TRBV7-9,TRBJ2-6,CASSLSRVVGANVLTF,TGTGCCAGCAGCTTGAGCAGGGTAGTGGGGGCCAACGTCCTGACTTTC
NA,TRBD1,TRBV27,TRBJ1-6,CASNRAQGGNSPLHF,TGTGCCAGCAACCGAGCCCAGGGGGGAAATTCACCCCTCCACTTT
NA,NA,TRBV18,TRBJ1-5,CASSQGQLNQPQHF,TGTGCCAGCTCACAAGGACAGCTCAATCAGCCCCAGCATTTT
NA,NA,TRBV28,TRBJ1-6,CASRMGGTANSPLHF,TGTGCCAGCAGAATGGGGGGGACGGCTAATTCACCCCTCCACTTT
NA,TRBD1,TRBV19,TRBJ1-5,CASTLYSSGTGVGGPQHF,TGTGCCAGTACCCTATACTCCTCCGGGACAGGGGTAGGGGGGCCCCAGCATTTT
NA,TRBD2,TRBV9,TRBJ2-2,CASASSGTSGRTGELFF,TGTGCCAGCGCTTCCAGTGGGACTAGCGGGAGAACCGGGGAGCTGTTTTTT
once,NA,TRBV7-9,TRBJ2-3,CASRLDSFTDTQYF,TGTGCCAGCAGACTGGACAGCTTCACAGATACGCAGTATTTT
NA,TRBD1,TRBV14,TRBJ2-7,CASSPTGVRQQYF,TGTGCCAGCAGCCCGACAGGGGTACGCCAGCAGTACTTC
NA,TRBD2,TRBV7-2,TRBJ2-5,CASSWGGVRETQYF,TGTGCCAGCAGCTGGGGGGGGGTTAGAGAGACCCAGTACTTC
NA,TRBD2,TRBV7-8,TRBJ2-7,CASSQQPTSGSSYEQYF,TGTGCCAGCAGCCAACAACCGACTAGCGGGAGCTCCTACGAGCAGTACTTC
few,TRBD1,TRBV7-3,TRBJ2-3,CASSPGQGTDTQYF,TGTGCCAGCAGCCCGGGACAGGGTACAGATACGCAGTATTTT
NA,NA,TRBV30,TRBJ2-7,CAWSGQGGGFEQYF,TGTGCCTGGAGTGGTCAGGGAGGAGGGTTCGAGCAGTACTTC
NA,NA,TRBV15,TRBJ1-4,CATSREGLGGRLSTNEKLFF,TGTGCCACCAGCAGAGAGGGTCTTGGAGGGCGACTTTCAACTAATGAAAAACTGTTTTTT
once,NA,TRBV2,TRBJ1-2,CASSPLGLTDNYGYTF,TGTGCCAGCAGTCCCCTGGGGTTGACAGATAACTATGGCTACACCTTC
NA,TRBD2,TRBV7-9,TRBJ2-1,CASSQTSGPYNEQFF,TGTGCCAGCAGCCAGACTAGCGGCCCTTACAATGAGCAGTTCTTC
NA,TRBD1,TRBV12-3/TRBV12-4,TRBJ1-2,CASSLTGTYGYTF,TGTGCCAGCAGTTTGACAGGGACCTATGGCTACACCTTC
NA,TRBD1,TRBV5-8,TRBJ1-4,CASSSGTGLNEKLFF,TGTGCCAGCAGCTCGGGGACAGGGTTAAATGAAAAACTGTTTTTT
NA,TRBD1,TRBV5-4,TRBJ1-6,CASSFPTGALNSPLHF,TGTGCCAGCAGCTTCCCGACAGGGGCGCTTAATTCACCCCTCCACTTT
NA,TRBD1,TRBV7-9,TRBJ1-5,CASSPTGGKGNQPQHF,TGTGCCAGCAGCCCGACAGGGGGAAAGGGCAATCAGCCCCAGCATTTT
NA,NA,TRBV18,TRBJ1-2,CASSHSIGDGYTF,TGTGCCAGCTCGCATAGTATCGGTGATGGCTACACCTTC
NA,TRBD1,TRBV28,TRBJ1-1,CASSLGLGQVNTEAFF,TGTGCCAGCAGTTTAGGACTCGGACAGGTGAACACTGAAGCTTTCTTT
NA,TRBD2,TRBV7-2,TRBJ2-7,CASSSGRGSYEQYF,TGTGCCAGCAGCTCCGGGAGGGGGTCCTACGAGCAGTACTTC
NA,TRBD1,TRBV6-4,TRBJ2-3,CASSVGSGQGTDTQYF,TGTGCCAGCAGTGTAGGTTCGGGACAGGGGACAGATACGCAGTATTTT
NA,NA,TRBV9,TRBJ2-3,CASSGGAETLTDTQYF,TGTGCCAGCAGCGGAGGCGCGGAGACCCTCACAGATACGCAGTATTTT
NA,NA,TRBV23-1,TRBJ2-7,CASSLPPHYEQYF,TGCGCCAGCAGTCTTCCTCCACACTACGAGCAGTACTTC
NA,TRBD2,TRBV5-4,TRBJ2-3,CASSIIGGGAITDTQYF,TGTGCCAGCAGCATCATAGGCGGGGGGGCAATAACAGATACGCAGTATTTT
NA,TRBD1,TRBV5-4,TRBJ2-7,CASSPRRTGGRPGTYEQYF,TGTGCCAGCAGCCCGAGGCGGACAGGGGGCCGGCCTGGTACCTACGAGCAGTACTTC
NA,NA,TRBV2,TRBJ1-6,CASSGGLGSPLHF,TGTGCCAGCAGTGGGGGGCTCGGTTCACCCCTCCACTTT
NA,NA,TRBV9,TRBJ2-3,CASSAIQGWWGTDTQYF,TGTGCCAGCAGCGCGATACAGGGATGGTGGGGCACAGATACGCAGTATTTT
NA,NA,TRBV20-1,TRBJ1-2,CSARTAYGYTF,TGCAGTGCTAGGACAGCGTATGGCTACACCTTC
NA,NA,TRBV5-8,TRBJ1-2,CASSLSGLPSNYGYTF,TGTGCCAGCAGCTTATCTGGACTTCCAAGTAACTATGGCTACACCTTC
NA,TRBD2,TRBV19,TRBJ2-2,CASSIGGSHTGELFF,TGTGCCAGTAGTATAGGCGGGAGCCACACCGGGGAGCTGTTTTTT
once,NA,TRBV2,TRBJ1-2,CASSFQNPRVYGYTF,TGTGCCAGCAGTTTCCAGAACCCTAGAGTCTATGGCTACACCTTC
NA,TRBD1,TRBV5-4,TRBJ1-2,CASRPGQGAYGYTF,TGTGCCAGCAGACCGGGACAGGGGGCTTATGGCTACACCTTC